This TCR beta chain was sequenced for a study of human thymus T cells. Corrective heart surgery yielded the resections from which the thymus tissue came. The table came from immunoSEQ multiplex PCR; TCRdb's copy has only in-frame clones and leaves some out. The sample lists tens of thousands of clones, approximately 95% occurring once. CDR1 is SGHTA and CDR2 is FQGNSA in the germline V gene. J was trimmed by 6 bases and V by 5 bases; bases with no gene match: 15. The CDR3 totals 18 residues. The genes are TRBV7-2 and TRBJ2-3, with TRBD2 identical over 12 bases. This TCR came from a girl less than two years old with a congenital heart defect but otherwise immunologically healthy. The sequencing sample was made of thymus tissue. CDR3 amino acids: CASSVGLTSGRDVDTQYF. As DNA, the CDR3 is TGTGCCAGCAGCGTAGGATTGACTAGCGGGAGAGATGTGGATACGCAGTATTTT.